This T cell receptor (beta chain) is drawn from a study of read filtering for tumor transcriptome and immune sequencing. This CDR3 is built from 13 residues. Germline CDR1 and CDR2: DFQATT and SNEGSKA (reference sequence). From roughly 400 ng of RNA, a library with molecular barcoded alpha/delta and beta/gamma adaptors was made. One entry per CDR3 protein results from TCRdb running MiXCR on the reads. The top ten clones hold more than 9.5% of a sample with 100,000 to 150,000 distinct CDR3 sequences, over 10% of them seen once. J is TRBJ1-5 and V is TRBV20-1; 7 bases match TRBD1. Sequenced sample: a population of CD138-negative cells sorted from bone marrow. The receptor comes from a donor aged 40 or over with multiple myeloma. The CDR3 is CRGGTYSNQPQHF. The CDR3 coding sequence is TGCAGAGGGGGCACATATAGCAATCAGCCCCAGCATTTT.